The 30 T cell receptor beta chains presented below share a single source sample, sequenced in a study of CD8 T cells in Susac syndrome. Reverse transcription of roughly 0.5 to 1 ug RNA was carried out with random hexamers. MiXCR was run by TCRdb on the immunoSEQ multiplex PCR reads, yielding one entry per CDR3 protein. The sample has around 270,000 distinct CDR3 sequences; roughly 85% are singletons. Sequencing was carried out using CD8+ T cells from PBMCs. The source is a human donor with multiple sclerosis.

J is TRBJ1-1 and V is TRBV29-1; TRBD1 agrees at 7 bases. After removal of 6 bases from V and 6 bases from J, the junction contained 7 bases not matched to a gene. The CDR3 sequence is 12 residues long. CDR1 and CDR2 from the germline V gene are SQVTM and ANQGSEA. CDR3 nucleotide sequence: TGCAGCGTAGCGACAGGGTACGCTGAAGCTTTCTTT. Translating gives CSVATGYAEAFF.

The CDR3 sequence: CASSPPLDSPEAFF. The CDR3, as DNA: TGTGCCAGCAGTCCACCCCTCGACAGCCCTGAAGCTTTCTTT. The gene calls are TRBV28 and TRBJ1-1; perhaps TRBD1 as D (5 bases). The V end was cut by 5 bases, the J end by 6 bases, with 16 bases between. This CDR3 is built from 14 residues. Germline V CDR1 and CDR2: MDHEN, SYDVKM.

CDR3 nucleotides: TGTGCCAGCAGCTTGATTACAGGGGACTTCTACAATGAGCAGTTCTTC. Its protein is CASSLITGDFYNEQFF. This chain connects TRBV7-8 to TRBJ2-1, with a tentative D call TRBD1 (7 bases). The V gene lost 3 bases and the J gene lost 3 bases, with 15 bases spanning the gap. Germline loops: CDR1 SGHVS, CDR2 FQNEAQ. This CDR3 has 16 residues.

V is TRBV13 and J is TRBJ2-1, with TRBD1 matching over 7 bases. The junction had 5 bases not matched to a gene; V was cut back by 2 bases and J by 4 bases. Per the germline V gene, CDR1 is PRHDT and CDR2 is FYEKMQ (reference sequence). CDR3 length equals 15 residues. CDR3 region: CASSLTGVAYNEQFF. In DNA, the CDR3 is TGTGCCAGCAGCTTAACAGGGGTGGCTTACAATGAGCAGTTCTTC.

The chain links TRBV29-1 to TRBJ2-7, with 8 nucleotides matching TRBD2. The CDR3 consists of 12 residues. The germline V gene encodes CDR1 SQVTM and CDR2 ANQGSEA. V shed 7 bases and J 3 bases; nucleotides not matched to a gene: 5. The chain's CDR3 is CSAGAGVYEQYF. DNA of the CDR3: TGCAGCGCAGGAGCGGGGGTCTACGAGCAGTACTTC.

The rearrangement joins TRBV9 to TRBJ2-4, with 9 bases lining up with TRBD1. V dropped 3 bases and J dropped 6; count of bases not matched to a gene: 10. The V gene's germline CDR1 is SGDLS and CDR2 YYNGEE. The CDR3 spans 16 residues. The CDR3 is CASSAPSGTGINIQYF. CDR3 DNA sequence: TGTGCCAGCAGCGCTCCCTCCGGGACAGGGATAAACATTCAGTACTTC. Full variable domain (remainder filled in from reference TRBV9 and TRBJ2-4): DSGVTQTPKHLITATGQRVTLRCSPRSGDLSVYWYQQSLDQGLQFLIQYYNGEERAKGNILERFSAQQFPDLHSELNLSSLELGDSALYFCASSAPSGTGINIQYFGAGTRLSVL.

The chain recombines TRBV5-4 with TRBJ1-4, with D uncertain. Germline CDR1 and CDR2: SGHNT and YYREEE (reference sequence). Trimming took 2 bases from V and 6 from J, leaving 11 bases between them. The CDR3 has 14 amino acids. CDR3 sequence (DNA): TGTGCCAGCAGCTTAGCGGGGAGGGATGAAAAACTGTTTTTT. Its translation: CASSLAGRDEKLFF.

V and J are TRBV6-2 or TRBV6-3 and TRBJ2-1; 9 positions match TRBD2. CDR1 is MNHEY and CDR2 is SVGEGT in the germline V gene. This CDR3 region has 15 residues. Trimming removed 2 bases from V and 5 bases from J; junction bases left unmatched: 4. The CDR3 DNA sequence: TGTGCCAGCAGTTACCTCCCTAGCGGGAACAATGAGCAGTTCTTC. Translated, it gives CASSYLPSGNNEQFF.

The CDR3 sequence: CASIPDTNTGELFF. The CDR3 DNA reads as TGTGCCAGTATTCCGGACACTAACACCGGGGAGCTGTTTTTT. This rearrangement joins TRBV19 to TRBJ2-2; TRBD1 is a possible D gene (5 bases). The CDR3 is made up of 14 amino acids. The V gene's germline CDR1 is LNHDA and CDR2 SQIVND (reference sequence). V shed 7 bases and J shed 2 bases, with 11 bases lying between them. Together with reference TRBV19 and TRBJ2-2, the CDR3 gives the full variable domain: DGGITQSPKYLFRKEGQNVTLSCEQNLNHDAMYWYRQDPGQGLRLIYYSQIVNDFQKGDIAEGYSVSREKKESFPLTVTSAQKNPTAFYLCASIPDTNTGELFFGEGSRLTVL.

The V and J genes are TRBV29-1 and TRBJ1-2; no definite D call. This CDR3 spans 13 amino acids. Trimming left V 2 bases short and J 4 bases short, with 11 bases between. Per germline, CDR1 SQVTM and CDR2 ANQGSEA. In DNA form, the CDR3 reads TGCAGCGTTGAAAGGATTGGCGGCTATGGCTACACCTTC. Translating gives CSVERIGGYGYTF.

This clonotype was recorded only once. V gene TRBV30 combines with J gene TRBJ2-7; 11 bases align to TRBD2. Germline CDR1 reads GTSNPN; CDR2 reads SVGIG (reference sequence). After removal of 2 bases from V and 4 bases from J, the junction contained 7 bases not matched to a gene. This CDR3 region has 15 residues. As DNA, the CDR3 is TGTGCCTGGAGTTCACTAGCGGGAGAGGTGTACGAGCAGTACTTC. Protein product: CAWSSLAGEVYEQYF.

The chain has TRBV7-6 and TRBJ2-3; D possibly matches TRBD1 or TRBD2 (5 bases each). The germline V gene has CDR1 SGHVS and CDR2 FNYEAQ. The CDR3 has 14 amino acids. Trimming removed 3 bases at V and 3 bases at J, with 10 bases between. CDR3 residues: CASSFPGTTDTQYF. The CDR3 DNA reads as TGTGCCAGCAGCTTCCCGGGGACGACAGATACGCAGTATTTT. Based on the CDR3 plus reference TRBV7-6 and TRBJ2-3, the full variable domain is GAGVSQSPRYKVTKRGQDVALRCDPISGHVSLYWYRQALGQGPEFLTYFNYEAQQDKSGLPNDRFSAERPEGSISTLTIQRTEQRDSAMYRCASSFPGTTDTQYFGPGTRLTVL.

V usage is TRBV30 and J usage is TRBJ2-7; the D gene is possibly TRBD2 (6 bases). V gave up 3 bases and J gave up 6 bases, with 15 bases separating them. CDR3 length equals 13 residues. Germline V CDR1 and CDR2: GTSNPN, SVGIG (reference sequence). The CDR3 reads CAWSGAGFGEQYF. DNA for the CDR3: TGTGCCTGGAGCGGTGCGGGGTTCGGCGAGCAGTACTTC. The variable domain in full, completed from reference TRBV30 and TRBJ2-7, reads SQTIHQWPATLVQPVGSPLSLECTVEGTSNPNLYWYRQAAGRGLQLLFYSVGIGQISSEVPQNLSASRPQDRQFILSSKKLLLSDSGFYLCAWSGAGFGEQYFGPGTRLTVT.

V usage is TRBV19 and J usage is TRBJ2-7, with D unclear. This CDR3 contains 13 residues. The V end was cut by 4 bases, the J end by 3 bases, with 10 bases between. CDR1 and CDR2 (germline): LNHDA, SQIVND (reference sequence). The CDR3 spells CASSTVARYEQYF. The DNA for the CDR3 is TGTGCCAGTAGTACTGTGGCCCGCTACGAGCAGTACTTC.

The chain links TRBV29-1 to TRBJ2-2; D gene uncertain. CDR1 SQVTM and CDR2 ANQGSEA come from the germline V gene. CDR3 length equals 12 residues. Trimming shortened V by 5 bases and J by 1 base, and 5 bases separated the two germline ends. CDR3 sequence: CSVWGNTGELFF. The CDR3, as DNA: TGCAGCGTTTGGGGGAACACCGGGGAGCTGTTTTTT.

The chain combines TRBV20-1 with TRBJ1-1; perhaps TRBD1 as D (5 bases). V shed 2 bases and J shed 0 bases, with 10 bases lying between them. This CDR3 spans 14 amino acids. The germline gives CDR1 DFQATT, CDR2 SNEGSKA (reference sequence). CDR3 in amino acids: CSARIPGLNTEAFF. The CDR3, as DNA: TGCAGTGCTAGAATCCCAGGGCTGAACACTGAAGCTTTCTTT.

This clonotype has only a few counts. V gene TRBV24-1 combines with J gene TRBJ2-5, with D perhaps TRBD1 (5 bases). V lost 1 base, J lost 2 bases, and 7 bases lay in between. The CDR3 covers 14 residues. The germline V gene encodes CDR1 KGHDR and CDR2 SFDVKD. The CDR3 protein is CATSDLDSQETQYF. The CDR3 coding sequence is TGTGCCACCAGTGATTTAGACAGTCAAGAGACCCAGTACTTC.

The chain combines TRBV2 with TRBJ1-2; unclear D gene. Germline values: CDR1 SNHLY, CDR2 FYNNEI. V was clipped by 5 bases and J by 8 bases, with 12 bases between them. The CDR3 is made up of 12 amino acids. This CDR3 reads CASSYGLNGYTF. Written as DNA, the CDR3 is TGTGCCAGCAGTTACGGGTTAAACGGCTACACCTTC.

The chain recombines TRBV27 with TRBJ2-1, with 10 bases identical to TRBD2. Germline V gene sequence: CDR1 MNHEY, CDR2 SMNVEV (reference sequence). The CDR3 totals 15 residues. The J segment lost 2 bases and the V segment lost 4 bases, leaving 2 bases of the junction unmatched. The CDR3 here is CASSSSGSAYNEQFF. CDR3 nucleotide sequence: TGTGCCAGCAGTTCTAGCGGGAGCGCCTACAATGAGCAGTTCTTC.

J is TRBJ1-1 and V is TRBV27; D unclear. Trimming took 3 bases from V and 7 from J, leaving 18 bases between them. This CDR3 is 15 amino acids long. CDR1 and CDR2 (germline): MNHEY, SMNVEV (reference sequence). The CDR3 here is CASSFVYGQPHEAFF. The CDR3 region has the DNA TGTGCCAGCAGTTTCGTGTACGGTCAGCCGCATGAAGCTTTCTTT.

This clonotype came up once. The chain combines TRBV18 with TRBJ1-2; D is uncertain. In germline, CDR1 is KGHSH, CDR2 LQKENI. V gave up 3 bases and J gave up 5 bases, with 13 bases separating them. This CDR3 has 14 residues. The CDR3 coding sequence is TGTGCCAGCTCACCCGGGCAGGCTCTATATGGCTACACCTTC. Encoded protein: CASSPGQALYGYTF.

This chain connects TRBV24-1 to TRBJ2-1; no definite D call. The CDR3 spans 16 residues. V lost 2 bases to trimming and J lost 0 bases, with 10 bases between them. From germline, CDR1 is KGHDR and CDR2 SFDVKD. In DNA form, the CDR3 reads TGTGCCACCAGTGATTCTGAGACAAACTCCTACAATGAGCAGTTCTTC. Translation gives CATSDSETNSYNEQFF.

The chain joins TRBV6-2 or TRBV6-3 to TRBJ2-3; 8 nucleotides match TRBD2. In germline, CDR1 is MNHEY, CDR2 SVGEGT. The trim removed 7 bases at V and 6 bases at J, leaving 6 bases unmatched. This CDR3 is 13 amino acids long. CDR3 nucleotides: TGTGCCAGCACGGCGGGAGGTTTGGATACGCAGTATTTT. Translation gives CASTAGGLDTQYF.

The chain combines TRBV3-1 with TRBJ2-7, with D hard to call. Germline V gene lookup returns CDR1 LGHDT and CDR2 YNNKEL (reference sequence). The CDR3 spans 15 residues. Trimming stripped 4 bases from V and 7 bases from J, with 20 bases between. The CDR3 protein is CASSLKGFSYLEQYF. CDR3 coding DNA: TGTGCCAGCAGCCTCAAAGGGTTTTCGTATTTGGAGCAGTACTTC.

The chain joins TRBV20-1 to TRBJ2-5; 12 positions match TRBD2. The CDR3 is made up of 18 amino acids. Germline assignment: CDR1 DFQATT and CDR2 SNEGSKA (reference sequence). With 4 bases clipped from V and 5 bases from J, the junction kept 17 bases outside the gene matches. The CDR3, as DNA: TGCAGTGCTAACCGGCACTTGACTAGCGGGAGAGTTGAGGAGACCCAGTACTTC. It specifies CSANRHLTSGRVEETQYF.

This clonotype has just a few counts. J is TRBJ2-5 and V is TRBV6-2 or TRBV6-3; 8 nucleotides line up with TRBD2. V trimming: 7 bases; J trimming: 1 base; junction bases outside the gene matches: 17. The length of the CDR3 is 18 residues. Germline CDR1 is MNHEY and CDR2 is SVGEGT. The CDR3 loop reads CASTSRTSPISFQETQYF. The CDR3 bases are TGTGCCAGCACTTCTCGGACTAGCCCAATTTCTTTCCAAGAGACCCAGTACTTC.

V gene TRBV7-9 combines with J gene TRBJ2-7; D not certain. The CDR3 extends over 12 amino acids. Germline V CDR1 and CDR2: SEHNR, FQNEAQ (reference sequence). Trimming removed 2 bases from V and 3 bases from J, with 5 bases in between. CDR3 nucleotide sequence: TGTGCCAGCAGCTTACCTAACTACGAGCAGTACTTC. It encodes CASSLPNYEQYF.

The V and J genes are TRBV10-3 and TRBJ2-1; 8 bases are a match to TRBD2. CDR1 and CDR2 from the germline V gene are ENHRY and SYGVKD. With V trimmed by 4 bases and J by 7 bases, 9 bases remained unmatched. The CDR3 sequence is 15 residues long. CDR3 bases: TGTGCCATCAGTGCCCCCAGTAGCGGGATAAATGAGCAGTTCTTC. Encoded protein: CAISAPSSGINEQFF.

This clonotype was detected only once. The gene calls are TRBV10-1 and TRBJ1-5; D is unclear. Germline values: CDR1 WNHNN, CDR2 SYGVQD (reference sequence). V lost 3 bases to trimming and J lost 3 bases, with 9 bases between them. This CDR3 contains 14 residues. In DNA form, the CDR3 reads TGCGCCAGCAGTGAAGGGTATTTCAATCAGCCCCAGCATTTT. Translated: CASSEGYFNQPQHF.

This clonotype was seen only a few times. The chain employs TRBV7-9 and TRBJ2-6; D remains ambiguous. V was pared by 3 bases and J by 3 bases, with 12 bases between. Germline V lookup: CDR1 SEHNR, CDR2 FQNEAQ (reference sequence). The CDR3 sequence is 16 residues long. CDR3 residues: CASSLSNADGANVLTF. CDR3 DNA: TGTGCCAGCAGCTTGAGTAATGCCGATGGGGCCAACGTCCTGACTTTC. The full variable domain, completed using reference TRBV7-9 and TRBJ2-6, is DTGVSQNPRHKITKRGQNVTFRCDPISEHNRLYWYRQTLGQGPEFLTYFQNEAQLEKSRLLSDRFSAERPKGSFSTLEIQRTEQGDSAMYLCASSLSNADGANVLTFGAGSRLTVL.